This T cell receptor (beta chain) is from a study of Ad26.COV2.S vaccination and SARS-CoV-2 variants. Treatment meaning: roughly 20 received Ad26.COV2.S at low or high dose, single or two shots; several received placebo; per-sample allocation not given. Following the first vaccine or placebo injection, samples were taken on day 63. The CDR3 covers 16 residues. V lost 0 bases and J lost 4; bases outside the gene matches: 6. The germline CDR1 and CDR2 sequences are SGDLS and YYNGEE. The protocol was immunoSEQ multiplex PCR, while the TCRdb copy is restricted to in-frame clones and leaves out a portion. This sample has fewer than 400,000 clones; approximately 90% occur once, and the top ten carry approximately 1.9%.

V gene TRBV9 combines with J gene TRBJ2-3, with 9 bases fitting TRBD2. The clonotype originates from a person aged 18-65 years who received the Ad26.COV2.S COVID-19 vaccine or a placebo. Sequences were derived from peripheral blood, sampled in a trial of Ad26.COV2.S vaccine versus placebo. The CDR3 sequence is CASSVAAGGKSDTQYF. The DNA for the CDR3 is TGTGCCAGCAGCGTAGCGGCGGGAGGGAAGTCAGATACGCAGTATTTT.